This T cell receptor beta chain stems from a study of cytomegalovirus exposure and HLA in healthy donors. Regarding this clone: What it binds is not known.

60 Vbeta and 13 Jbeta primers were used in PCR. Libraries were prepared by immunoSEQ multiplex PCR; TCRdb keeps only in-frame clonotypes and omits some of them. This sample yields roughly 80,000 clones, of which around 85% are seen a single time; 2.4% belongs to the top ten. Study-level findings and limits: A later analysis associated 16,951 TCR beta sequences with HLA alleles at a 0.05 false discovery rate. As a later analysis showed, a missense DCLRE1C variant was linked to trimming of TCR beta V- and J-genes.

This CDR3 contains 16 residues. Germline CDR1 PRHDT, CDR2 FYEKMQ (reference sequence). V trimming: 2 bases; J trimming: 1 base; junction bases outside the gene matches: 3. The chain has TRBV13 and TRBJ2-2; 8 bases line up with TRBD2. The source is a woman aged 45-60 years in good health and CMV-seronegative. Sample: PBMCs. CDR3 sequence: CASSLQAGVNTGELFF. Written as DNA, the CDR3 is TGTGCCAGCAGCTTACAAGCGGGGGTGAACACCGGGGAGCTGTTTTTT.